A single sample gave rise to the 7 T cell receptor beta chains below, sequenced in a study of shared clonotypes between healthy human individuals. Assay used: immunoSEQ multiplex PCR; TCRdb lists only in-frame clones, some missing. The sample includes around 2.3 million clones, about 94% of them seen just once. Material: naive CD4+ T cells sorted from blood. Specified subset: CD45RA+ positively selected. These receptors came from a man aged 18 to 29 in good health.

The rearrangement joins TRBV6-1 to TRBJ1-5, with TRBD1 matching 8 bases. The CDR3 is made up of 14 amino acids. V was clipped by 7 bases and J by 4 bases; unmatched bases: 6. Germline lookup yields CDR1 MNHNS and CDR2 SASEGT. The CDR3 coding sequence is TGTGCCAGCACTCCGGGACAGGAGAATCAGCCCCAGCATTTT. Residues: CASTPGQENQPQHF.

This clone was seen just once. The chain uses TRBV29-1 and TRBJ1-1; D is ambiguous. Germline CDR1 reads SQVTM; CDR2 reads ANQGSEA. The V and J ends lost 5 bases and 7 bases respectively, with 11 bases between them. There are 11 residues in the CDR3. The CDR3 sequence: CSVLPAGEAFF. For the CDR3, the DNA is TGCAGCGTTCTCCCGGCGGGTGAAGCTTTCTTT.

The CDR3 here is CASSPASGGTIHTGELFF. In DNA form, the CDR3 reads TGTGCCAGCTCACCAGCTAGCGGGGGGACAATTCACACCGGGGAGCTGTTTTTT. The genes are TRBV18 and TRBJ2-2; 11 bases fit TRBD2. CDR3 length: 18 residues. CDR1 and CDR2 from the germline V gene are KGHSH and LQKENI. The trim removed 2 bases at V and 3 bases at J, leaving 8 bases unmatched.

The gene calls are TRBV5-1 and TRBJ2-5, with a weak D call TRBD1 (6 bases). Trimming left V 2 bases short and J 5 bases short, with 13 bases between. The length of the CDR3 is 14 residues. CDR1 is SGHRS, CDR2 YFSETQ, per germline. CDR3 sequence (DNA): TGCGCCAGCAGCTTCGTATCCAGGGGCGAGACCCAGTACTTC. Translating it yields CASSFVSRGETQYF.

In its sample, this clone was seen once. The chain employs TRBV6-4 and TRBJ2-2; 12 bases agree with TRBD2. Germline lookup yields CDR1 MRHNA and CDR2 SNTAGT. With 0 bases clipped from V and 5 bases from J, the junction kept 4 bases outside the gene matches. This CDR3 contains 17 residues. The CDR3 protein is CASSDSPGLAGTGELFF. In DNA, the CDR3 is TGTGCCAGCAGTGACTCACCGGGACTAGCGGGTACCGGGGAGCTGTTTTTT.

The V call is TRBV7-3, the J call TRBJ1-2; TRBD1 aligns across 7 bases. V lost 5 bases, J lost 0 bases, and 6 bases stayed unmatched. This CDR3 spans 15 amino acids. Germline CDR1 is SGHTA and CDR2 is FQGTGA. CDR3 nucleotides: TGTGCCAGCAGCGAGGGACAGATAGCTAACTATGGCTACACCTTC. Translation gives CASSEGQIANYGYTF.

The chain is built from TRBV4-3 and TRBJ2-1, with 11 positions matching TRBD2. In germline, CDR1 is LGHNA, CDR2 YSLEER. J was trimmed by 8 bases and V by 0 bases; bases with no gene match: 12. CDR3 size: 18 residues. The CDR3 bases are TGCGCCAGCAGCCAAGATTTTAGCGGGAGGGTAATTGGGGATGAGCAGTTCTTC. This codes for CASSQDFSGRVIGDEQFF.